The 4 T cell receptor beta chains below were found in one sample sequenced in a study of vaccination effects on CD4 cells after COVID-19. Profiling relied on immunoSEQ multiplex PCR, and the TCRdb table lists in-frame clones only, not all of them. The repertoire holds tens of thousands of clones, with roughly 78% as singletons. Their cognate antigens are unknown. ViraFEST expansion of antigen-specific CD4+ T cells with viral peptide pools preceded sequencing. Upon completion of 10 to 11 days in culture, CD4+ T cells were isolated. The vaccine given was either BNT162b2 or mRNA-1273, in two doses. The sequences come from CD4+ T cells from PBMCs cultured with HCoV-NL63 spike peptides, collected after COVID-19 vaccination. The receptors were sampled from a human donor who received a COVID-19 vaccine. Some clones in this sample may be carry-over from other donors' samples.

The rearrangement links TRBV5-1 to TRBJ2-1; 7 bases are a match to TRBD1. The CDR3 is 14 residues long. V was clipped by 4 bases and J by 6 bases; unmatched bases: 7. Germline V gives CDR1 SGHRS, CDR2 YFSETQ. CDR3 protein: CASSQWTGTNEQFF. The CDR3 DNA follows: TGCGCCAGCAGCCAATGGACAGGTACCAATGAGCAGTTCTTC.

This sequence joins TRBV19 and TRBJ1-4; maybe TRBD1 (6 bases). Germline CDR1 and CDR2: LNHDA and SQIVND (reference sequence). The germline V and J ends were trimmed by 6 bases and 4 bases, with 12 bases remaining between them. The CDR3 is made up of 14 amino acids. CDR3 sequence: CASRKTGINEKLFF. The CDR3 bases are TGTGCCAGTAGAAAGACAGGAATTAATGAAAAACTGTTTTTT.

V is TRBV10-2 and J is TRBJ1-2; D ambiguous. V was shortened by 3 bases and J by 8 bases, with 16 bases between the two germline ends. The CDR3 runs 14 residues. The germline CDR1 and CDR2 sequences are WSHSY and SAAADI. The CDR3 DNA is TGCGCCAGCAGTGAAATCCGATCTGTTCCCGGCTACACCTTC. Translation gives CASSEIRSVPGYTF.

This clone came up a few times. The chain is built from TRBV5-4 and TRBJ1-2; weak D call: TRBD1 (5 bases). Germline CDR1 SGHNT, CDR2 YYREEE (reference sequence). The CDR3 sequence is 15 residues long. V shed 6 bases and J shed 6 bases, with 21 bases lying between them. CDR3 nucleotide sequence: TGTGCCAGCACCGATCGGGACCGCTGGACCCATGGCTACACCTTC. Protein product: CASTDRDRWTHGYTF.